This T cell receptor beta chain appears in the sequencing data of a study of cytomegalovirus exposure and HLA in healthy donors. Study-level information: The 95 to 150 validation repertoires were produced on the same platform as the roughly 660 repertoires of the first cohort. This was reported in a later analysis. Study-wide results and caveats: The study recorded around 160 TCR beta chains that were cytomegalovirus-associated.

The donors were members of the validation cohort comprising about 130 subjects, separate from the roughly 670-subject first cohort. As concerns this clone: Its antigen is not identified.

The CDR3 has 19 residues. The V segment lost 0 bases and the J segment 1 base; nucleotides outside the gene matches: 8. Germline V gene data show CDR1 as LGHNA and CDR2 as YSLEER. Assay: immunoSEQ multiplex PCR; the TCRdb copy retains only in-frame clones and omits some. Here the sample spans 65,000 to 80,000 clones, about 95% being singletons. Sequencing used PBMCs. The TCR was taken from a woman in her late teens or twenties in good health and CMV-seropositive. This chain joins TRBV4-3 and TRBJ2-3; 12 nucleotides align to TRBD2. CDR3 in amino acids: CASSQEGLAGGPGTDTQYF. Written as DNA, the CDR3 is TGCGCCAGCAGCCAAGAGGGGCTAGCGGGGGGGCCCGGCACAGATACGCAGTATTTT.